These T cell receptor beta chains were read from a single sample in a study of CD4 T cells in relation to SARS-CoV-2 and coronaviruses. TCRdb's copy holds only in-frame clones and misses some; the assay was immunoSEQ multiplex PCR. Altogether some 25,000 clones are present, around 80% being singletons, with the ten largest covering about 10%. Their recognized antigens are unknown. Sequencing was carried out using CD4+ T cells from PBMCs, cultured in vitro. These receptors were obtained from a human donor in good health. Both conserved end residues are part of each CDR3. A D gene is named only where the DNA matches it firmly. A row's size may be missing; if present it is once, few, many or a size class.

J gene: TRBJ2-3; clone size: -; D gene: -; V gene: TRBV10-3; CDR3 DNA: TGTGCCATCCAGGGGATAGATACGCAGTATTTT; CDR3 protein: CAIQGIDTQYF
J gene: TRBJ1-4; clone size: -; D gene: TRBD1; V gene: TRBV2; CDR3 DNA: TGTGCCAGCAGTTTGGGACAGGGAAATGAAAAACTGTTTTTT; CDR3 protein: CASSLGQGNEKLFF
J gene: TRBJ1-3; clone size: -; D gene: -; V gene: TRBV6-5; CDR3 DNA: TGTGCCAGCAGGTATAGCTCTGGAAACACCATATATTTT; CDR3 protein: CASRYSSGNTIYF
J gene: TRBJ1-5; clone size: -; D gene: -; V gene: TRBV6-5; CDR3 DNA: TGTGCCAGCACCTCAGGAGGAAACTATCAGCCCCAGCATTTT; CDR3 protein: CASTSGGNYQPQHF
J gene: TRBJ1-2; clone size: -; D gene: -; V gene: TRBV3-1/TRBV3-2; CDR3 DNA: TGTGCCAGCAGCCAAGAAAGGTATGGCTACACCTTC; CDR3 protein: CASSQERYGYTF
J gene: TRBJ1-5; clone size: -; D gene: TRBD1; V gene: TRBV18; CDR3 DNA: TGTGCCAGCTCAAAGGGACAGGGAGATCAGCCCCAGCATTTT; CDR3 protein: CASSKGQGDQPQHF
J gene: TRBJ1-5; clone size: -; D gene: TRBD1; V gene: TRBV7-8; CDR3 DNA: TGTGCCAGCACCAACTCAGGGGGCATCAGCAATCAGCCCCAGCATTTT; CDR3 protein: CASTNSGGISNQPQHF
J gene: TRBJ2-3; clone size: -; D gene: TRBD2; V gene: TRBV2; CDR3 DNA: TGTGCCAGCAGTGATCCCGGGACTATGGAAGCAGATACGCAGTATTTT; CDR3 protein: CASSDPGTMEADTQYF
J gene: TRBJ2-1; clone size: -; D gene: -; V gene: TRBV19; CDR3 DNA: TGTGCCAGTAGTATCCAAGGGTTAGATGAGCAGTTCTTC; CDR3 protein: CASSIQGLDEQFF
J gene: TRBJ1-4; clone size: once; D gene: -; V gene: TRBV20-1; CDR3 DNA: TGCAGTGCTAGCAGGGCCGAAAAACTGTTTTTT; CDR3 protein: CSASRAEKLFF
J gene: TRBJ1-1; clone size: -; D gene: -; V gene: TRBV29-1; CDR3 DNA: TGCAGCGTTGGCCTGAAGATGAACACTGAAGCTTTCTTT; CDR3 protein: CSVGLKMNTEAFF
J gene: TRBJ2-7; clone size: -; D gene: -; V gene: TRBV6-5; CDR3 DNA: TGTGCCAGCAGCCAGGGGGGGTACGAGCAGTACTTC; CDR3 protein: CASSQGGYEQYF
J gene: TRBJ2-1; clone size: -; D gene: -; V gene: TRBV4-3; CDR3 DNA: TGCGCCAGCAGCCAAGATTTCCTTGGCACTTTCAATGAGCAGTTCTTC; CDR3 protein: CASSQDFLGTFNEQFF
J gene: TRBJ1-3; clone size: few; D gene: -; V gene: TRBV19; CDR3 DNA: TGTGCCAGTAGTAATTCCCGAACCTCTGGAAACACCATATATTTT; CDR3 protein: CASSNSRTSGNTIYF
J gene: TRBJ1-5; clone size: few; D gene: -; V gene: TRBV7-9; CDR3 DNA: TGTGCCAGCAGCTTAGCGTTCGGAGGGAGGAGCAATCAGCCCCAGCATTTT; CDR3 protein: CASSLAFGGRSNQPQHF
J gene: TRBJ2-7; clone size: few; D gene: -; V gene: TRBV7-9; CDR3 DNA: TGTGCCAGCAGCTTACCAGGGATGGCCTACGAGCAGTACTTC; CDR3 protein: CASSLPGMAYEQYF
J gene: TRBJ2-5; clone size: -; D gene: -; V gene: TRBV11-3; CDR3 DNA: TGTGCCAGCAGCCCAGGGACAGGACCGGGACTAGTAAGAGAGACCCAGTACTTC; CDR3 protein: CASSPGTGPGLVRETQYF
J gene: TRBJ2-3; clone size: -; D gene: -; V gene: TRBV19; CDR3 DNA: TGTGCCAGTAGTACTATTTCCCTGCTCAGCGTACAAAGCACAGATACGCAGTATTTT; CDR3 protein: CASSTISLLSVQSTDTQYF
J gene: TRBJ1-1; clone size: -; D gene: -; V gene: TRBV12-3/TRBV12-4; CDR3 DNA: TGTGCCAGCACCATCCCCCCAGGGCCTGAAGCTTTCTTT; CDR3 protein: CASTIPPGPEAFF
J gene: TRBJ1-3; clone size: few; D gene: -; V gene: TRBV6-1; CDR3 DNA: TGTGCCAGCAGTGAAGGCAGATCGTCTGGAAACACCATATATTTT; CDR3 protein: CASSEGRSSGNTIYF
J gene: TRBJ2-1; clone size: -; D gene: -; V gene: TRBV7-9; CDR3 DNA: TGTGCCAGCAGCCCGGCCGGGACTCAAGCTCTCAATGAGCAGTTCTTC; CDR3 protein: CASSPAGTQALNEQFF
J gene: TRBJ2-2; clone size: -; D gene: -; V gene: TRBV6-5; CDR3 DNA: TGTGCCAGCAGTTACGAGTACACCGGGGAGCTGTTTTTT; CDR3 protein: CASSYEYTGELFF
J gene: TRBJ2-1; clone size: -; D gene: TRBD1; V gene: TRBV7-2; CDR3 DNA: TGTGCCAGCAGCCCACGGCAGGGGGCGCTTGGCAATGAGCAGTTCTTC; CDR3 protein: CASSPRQGALGNEQFF
J gene: TRBJ2-1; clone size: -; D gene: -; V gene: TRBV30; CDR3 DNA: TGTGCCTGGACCACAGGCATCTACAATGAGCAGTTCTTC; CDR3 protein: CAWTTGIYNEQFF
J gene: TRBJ2-7; clone size: -; D gene: TRBD1; V gene: TRBV11-2; CDR3 DNA: TGTGCCAGCAGCCCCCGGGACAGGGGGGTATCAAACGAGCAGTACTTC; CDR3 protein: CASSPRDRGVSNEQYF
J gene: TRBJ1-6; clone size: -; D gene: -; V gene: TRBV18; CDR3 DNA: TGTGCCAGCTCACCTCAACAGGGATCACCCCTCCACTTT; CDR3 protein: CASSPQQGSPLHF
J gene: TRBJ2-6; clone size: -; D gene: -; V gene: TRBV25-1; CDR3 DNA: TGTGCCAGCAGTGAAGACAGCTTCTCTGGGGCCAACGTCCTGACTTTC; CDR3 protein: CASSEDSFSGANVLTF
J gene: TRBJ1-2; clone size: -; D gene: -; V gene: TRBV7-3; CDR3 DNA: TGTGCCAGCAGCTTAGGGTCAGGGGATGGCTACACCTTC; CDR3 protein: CASSLGSGDGYTF
J gene: TRBJ2-7; clone size: -; D gene: -; V gene: TRBV28; CDR3 DNA: TGTGCCACTGGTCGGGCAGGGGTTTTCGAGCAGTACTTC; CDR3 protein: CATGRAGVFEQYF
J gene: TRBJ1-1; clone size: -; D gene: TRBD1; V gene: TRBV18; CDR3 DNA: TGTGCCAGCTCACCTAACACCATTGGACAGGGGGACACTGAAGCTTTCTTT; CDR3 protein: CASSPNTIGQGDTEAFF
J gene: TRBJ1-1; clone size: -; D gene: -; V gene: TRBV7-8; CDR3 DNA: TGTGCCAGCAGCCCGACACGCGACACTGAAGCTTTCTTT; CDR3 protein: CASSPTRDTEAFF
J gene: TRBJ1-5; clone size: -; D gene: TRBD1; V gene: TRBV7-9; CDR3 DNA: TGTGCCAGCAGCTTAGGGACAGGGGGCAGCGGGAGCAATCAGCCCCAGCATTTT; CDR3 protein: CASSLGTGGSGSNQPQHF
J gene: TRBJ2-1; clone size: -; D gene: -; V gene: TRBV5-1; CDR3 DNA: TGCGCCAGCAGCTTGGAGGTGGGCGGGAATGAGCAGTTCTTC; CDR3 protein: CASSLEVGGNEQFF
J gene: TRBJ2-5; clone size: few; D gene: -; V gene: TRBV7-9; CDR3 DNA: TGTGCCAGCAGCTTAACTACGCTGGATTCTCAGTACTTC; CDR3 protein: CASSLTTLDSQYF